These 29 T cell receptor beta chains were all obtained from the same sample, sequenced in a study of T cells in Graves' hyperthyroidism and ophthalmopathy. Amplification of TCR beta CDR3 regions used RNA as the template. The TCR CDR3 first-round RT-PCR relied on the HTBI primer set. Via MiXCR, TCRdb re-called the multiplex PCR reads, giving one row per CDR3 protein. Of fewer than 600,000 distinct CDR3 sequences detected, 14% appear once; the ten largest clones hold about 15%. The sample was blood. All receptors come from a woman aged 35 to 49 with Graves' hyperthyroidism.

The V gene is TRBV28, the J gene TRBJ2-7; the D gene is possibly TRBD1 (6 bases). There are 15 residues in the CDR3. The germline V gene has CDR1 MDHEN and CDR2 SYDVKM. Trimming stripped 4 bases from V and 3 bases from J, with 16 bases between. The CDR3 DNA is TGTGCCAGCAGTTCAGCCAGGGGATTTATCTACGAGCAGTACTTC. Amino acid sequence: CASSSARGFIYEQYF.

There are many counts of this clonotype. The chain recombines TRBV24-1 with TRBJ2-2; 11 bases line up with TRBD2. From germline, CDR1 is KGHDR and CDR2 SFDVKD. Germline trimming cut 6 bases from V and 2 bases from J; bases unmatched to any gene: 7. This CDR3 comprises 17 residues. The CDR3 loop is CATSWSSGRANTGELFF. DNA for the CDR3: TGTGCCACCAGTTGGAGTAGCGGGAGGGCTAACACCGGGGAGCTGTTTTTT.

This clonotype has ten or more counts. The J gene is TRBJ1-1, the V gene TRBV18, with TRBD1 matching 8 bases. V was pared by 3 bases and J by 0 bases, with 0 bases of the junction left unmatched. Germline V gene lookup returns CDR1 KGHSH and CDR2 LQKENI. The CDR3 totals 14 residues. CDR3 protein: CASSPTGVNTEAFF. In DNA, the CDR3 is TGTGCCAGCTCACCGACAGGGGTGAACACTGAAGCTTTCTTT.

This clonotype was found many times. This chain connects TRBV7-9 to TRBJ2-1; D is unresolved. From germline, CDR1 is SEHNR and CDR2 FQNEAQ (reference sequence). V lost 5 bases and J lost 10, with 12 bases in between. The CDR3 has 12 amino acids. CDR3 coding DNA: TGTGCCAGCAGCGCCGGAGTCCACGAGCAGTTCTTC. Translating gives CASSAGVHEQFF.

Worth noting for this clonotype: A much larger clone differs from this one at a single base, so this may be a read error. The chain links TRBV20-1 to TRBJ2-4; D remains ambiguous. The J call is uncertain, as TRBJ2-1 better fits the DNA end. This CDR3 is 15 amino acids long. Germline assignment: CDR1 DFQATT and CDR2 SNEGSKA (reference sequence). The CDR3 region is CSARVGSVTKNIQFF. CDR3 DNA sequence: TGCAGTGCTAGAGTGGGAAGCGTTACCAAAAACATTCAGTTCTTC.

The table lists this clonotype with many counts. V gene TRBV6-1 combines with J gene TRBJ1-3; D gene unclear. CDR1 is MNHNS, CDR2 SASEGT, per germline. Trimming pared 8 bases from V and 0 bases from J, leaving 14 bases between. The CDR3 consists of 15 residues. The CDR3 coding sequence is TGTGCCAGCTTATCGCCTCAGAGCTCTGGAAACACCATATATTTT. Protein product: CASLSPQSSGNTIYF.

This clonotype was seen more than once but under ten times. The rearrangement uses TRBV20-1 and TRBJ1-1, with a tentative D call TRBD1 (6 bases). Germline V gene lookup returns CDR1 DFQATT and CDR2 SNEGSKA (reference sequence). With 6 bases removed from V and 1 base from J, the gap between germline ends came to 15 bases. The CDR3 loop spans 14 amino acids. The CDR3 DNA reads as TGCAGTGCCCAATTAGGGGGAAAGAACACTGAAGCTTTCTTT. Translation gives CSAQLGGKNTEAFF.

This clonotype was counted between two and nine times. The chain is built from TRBV28 and TRBJ1-1; D gene unclear. The CDR3 has 12 amino acids. Looked up from germline, CDR1 is MDHEN and CDR2 is SYDVKM. Trimming took 6 bases from V and 1 from J, leaving 6 bases between them. This CDR3 reads CASRLWNTEAFF. DNA of the CDR3: TGTGCCAGCAGGCTTTGGAACACTGAAGCTTTCTTT.

This clonotype was observed many times. The chain carries TRBV2 and TRBJ2-7, with TRBD1 identical over 9 bases. Germline CDR1 is SNHLY and CDR2 is FYNNEI. The CDR3 consists of 14 residues. Losses at the gene ends were 6 bases for V and 7 bases for J; bases not matched to a gene: 10. The DNA of the CDR3 is TGTGCCAGCAGGCCCGGGACAGGGTTTCGGGAGCAGTACTTC. This codes for CASRPGTGFREQYF.

This clonotype has a handful of counts. This sequence may be a read error, since a much larger clone differs from it by one base. This chain uses TRBV12-3 or TRBV12-4 with TRBJ2-7; D is ambiguous. This CDR3 is built from 14 residues. CDR3 in amino acids: CVSSLTPEPNEQYF. The CDR3 DNA reads TGTGTCAGCAGTTTAACCCCTGAGCCCAACGAGCAGTACTTC.

In its sample, this clonotype was seen many times. V is TRBV7-2 and J is TRBJ2-3; either TRBD1 or TRBD2 may fit D (5 bases each). The V end lost 5 bases, the J end lost 2 bases, and 14 bases lay between the germline ends. This CDR3 has 15 residues. In germline, CDR1 is SGHTA, CDR2 FQGNSA. CDR3 loop: CASSPRRGATDTQYF. DNA for the CDR3: TGTGCCAGCAGCCCCAGGAGAGGGGCCACAGATACGCAGTATTTT.

Ten or more counts support this clonotype. The chain joins TRBV5-1 to TRBJ2-7; TRBD2 aligns across 7 bases. The CDR3 runs to 14 residues. With V trimmed by 4 bases and J by 7 bases, 11 bases remained unmatched. The V gene's germline CDR1 is SGHRS and CDR2 YFSETQ. Written as DNA, the CDR3 is TGCGCCAGCAGCCCAAGCGGGCCAGCGGGGGAGCAGTACTTC. It translates to CASSPSGPAGEQYF. Full variable domain (outside the CDR3, taken from reference TRBV5-1 and TRBJ2-7): KAGVTQTPRYLIKTRGQQVTLSCSPISGHRSVSWYQQTPGQGLQFLFEYFSETQRNKGNFPGRFSGRQFSNSRSEMNVSTLELGDSALYLCASSPSGPAGEQYFGPGTRLTVT.

This clonotype was seen only a few times. The chain is built from TRBV5-1 and TRBJ2-3; 13 positions match TRBD2. Germline assignment: CDR1 SGHRS and CDR2 YFSETQ. This CDR3 has 15 residues. Unmatched junction bases numbered 5, after V lost 5 bases and J lost 5 bases. The CDR3: CASSWTSGSQDTQYF. DNA for the CDR3: TGCGCCAGCAGTTGGACTAGCGGGAGTCAAGATACGCAGTATTTT.

This clonotype was picked up a small number of times. This chain links TRBV24-1 with TRBJ2-2; weak D call: TRBD1 (6 bases). Between the trimmed V and J ends, which lost 7 bases and 1 base, there was a span of 12 bases. CDR3 length: 15 residues. Germline V lookup: CDR1 KGHDR, CDR2 SFDVKD. CDR3 nucleotide sequence: TGTGCCACCAGGCCTGGACAGCAGAACACCGGGGAGCTGTTTTTT. It is translated as CATRPGQQNTGELFF.

The table lists this clonotype with many counts. The V call is TRBV20-1, the J call TRBJ2-1; the D gene is possibly TRBD2 (5 bases). V lost 1 base to trimming and J lost 0 bases, with 13 bases between them. Germline assignment: CDR1 DFQATT and CDR2 SNEGSKA (reference sequence). CDR3 length equals 16 residues. The DNA of the CDR3 is TGCAGTGCTAGAGTGAGTAGCGCGAGCTCCTACAATGAGCAGTTCTTC. This sequence encodes CSARVSSASSYNEQFF.

Ten or more counts support this clonotype. V is TRBV30 and J is TRBJ2-1, with D possibly matching TRBD2 (5 bases). V was pared by 2 bases and J by 6 bases, with 11 bases between. In germline, CDR1 is GTSNPN, CDR2 SVGIG (reference sequence). This CDR3 comprises 13 residues. CDR3 bases: TGTGCCTGGAGTCGGGATCGCGGCAATGAGCAGTTCTTC. Protein: CAWSRDRGNEQFF. Full variable domain (remainder filled in from reference TRBV30 and TRBJ2-1): SQTIHQWPATLVQPVGSPLSLECTVEGTSNPNLYWYRQAAGRGLQLLFYSVGIGQISSEVPQNLSASRPQDRQFILSSKKLLLSDSGFYLCAWSRDRGNEQFFGPGTRLTVL.

This clonotype occurred many times. The chain combines TRBV28 with TRBJ1-1; D gene uncertain. Germline values: CDR1 MDHEN, CDR2 SYDVKM. The CDR3 spans 15 residues. V dropped 6 bases and J dropped 2 bases, with 16 bases sitting between them. The CDR3 region is CASRTGGLGNTEAFF. CDR3 sequence (DNA): TGTGCCAGCAGGACGGGTGGCCTGGGAAACACTGAAGCTTTCTTT. The complete variable domain, with remaining parts taken from reference TRBV28 and TRBJ1-1, reads DVKVTQSSRYLVKRTGEKVFLECVQDMDHENMFWYRQDPGLGLRLIYFSYDVKMKEKGDIPEGYSVSREKKERFSLILESASTNQTSMYLCASRTGGLGNTEAFFGQGTRLTVV.

The chain combines TRBV7-6 with TRBJ2-6, with 7 bases matching TRBD1. Germline-derived CDR1 and CDR2 are SGHVS and FNYEAQ. The CDR3 loop spans 16 amino acids. Germline trimming cut 5 bases from V and 4 bases from J; bases unmatched to any gene: 8. The CDR3 nucleotides are TGTGCCAGCAGCATAGACAGGGCGGGCGGGGCCAACGTCCTGACTTTC. It yields the protein CASSIDRAGGANVLTF.

This clonotype has just one count. The rearrangement uses TRBV13 and TRBJ1-3, with TRBD1 identical over 7 bases. V was clipped by 2 bases and J by 5 bases; unmatched bases: 15. Germline values: CDR1 PRHDT, CDR2 FYEKMQ (reference sequence). The CDR3 is 18 amino acids. CDR3 DNA: TGTGCCAGCAGCTTACCTATCTCTCCGGGACAGAGAAGAAACACCATATATTTT. This translates into CASSLPISPGQRRNTIYF.

This clonotype was counted many times. A junction boundary mismatches the germline segment, possibly from a read error. This sequence joins TRBV18 and TRBJ1-2, with TRBD1 as a possible D gene (5 bases). CDR1 is KGHSH and CDR2 is LQKENI in the germline V gene. The CDR3 covers 15 residues. The CDR3 loop is CASSPPYGGNYGYTF. The CDR3 DNA is TGTGCCAGCTCGCCACCGTATGGGGGGAACTATGGCTACACCTTC.

This clonotype was counted many times. The gene calls are TRBV7-3 and TRBJ2-3; 11 bases map to TRBD2. CDR3 length: 16 residues. Germline assignment: CDR1 SGHTA and CDR2 FQGTGA. The V segment lost 4 bases and the J segment 0 bases; nucleotides outside the gene matches: 3. Here the CDR3 reads CASSSWTSGSTDTQYF. The CDR3 bases are TGTGCCAGCAGCTCCTGGACTAGCGGGAGCACAGATACGCAGTATTTT.

For the CDR3, the DNA is TGTGCCAGCAGCCGGGAGGGGGCGCGTGGGGCCAACGTCCTGACTTTC. Translating gives CASSREGARGANVLTF. The V call is TRBV11-2, the J call TRBJ2-6, with D perhaps TRBD2 (8 bases). V lost 5 bases and J lost 3, with 14 bases in between. The CDR3 spans 16 residues. Per germline, CDR1 SGHAT and CDR2 FQNNGV.

This clonotype was observed many times. The V and J genes are TRBV29-1 and TRBJ1-1, with a tentative D call TRBD1 (6 bases). The CDR3 is 14 amino acids. Trimming left V 6 bases short and J 1 base short, with 15 bases between. Germline V gives CDR1 SQVTM, CDR2 ANQGSEA. The CDR3 protein is CSVLEQGTNTEAFF. The CDR3 nucleotides read TGCAGCGTCCTGGAGCAGGGGACGAACACTGAAGCTTTCTTT.

This clonotype was counted at least ten times. The chain links TRBV12-3 or TRBV12-4 to TRBJ1-5; 9 positions agree with TRBD1. The CDR3 length is 16 residues. V shed 5 bases and J 0 bases; nucleotides not matched to a gene: 5. CDR3 in DNA: TGTGCCAGCAGTCTTCGGACAGGGGATAGCAATCAGCCCCAGCATTTT. As protein: CASSLRTGDSNQPQHF.

This clonotype was detected many times. The V gene is TRBV5-1, the J gene TRBJ2-5; D perhaps matches TRBD2 (6 bases). The V end was cut by 1 base, the J end by 2 bases, with 15 bases between. This CDR3 has 16 residues. CDR1 and CDR2 from the germline V gene are SGHRS and YFSETQ. The CDR3 bases are TGCGCCAGCAGCTTGAACGCGGGACCCAGGCAAGAGACCCAGTACTTC. Translating gives CASSLNAGPRQETQYF. The whole variable domain, remainder taken from reference TRBV5-1 and TRBJ2-5, is KAGVTQTPRYLIKTRGQQVTLSCSPISGHRSVSWYQQTPGQGLQFLFEYFSETQRNKGNFPGRFSGRQFSNSRSEMNVSTLELGDSALYLCASSLNAGPRQETQYFGPGTRLLVL.

This clonotype was seen ten or more times. The CDR3 coding sequence is TGTGCCAGCAGTTACTCGGCCACTGGAAAAAGGACCCAGTACTTC. As protein: CASSYSATGKRTQYF. This rearrangement joins TRBV6-5 to TRBJ2-5; no clear D gene. Trimming cost V 0 bases and J 7 bases, with 15 bases left between them. The CDR3 is made up of 15 amino acids. Germline loops: CDR1 MNHEY, CDR2 SVGAGI.

The chain employs TRBV7-2 and TRBJ2-1; D might be TRBD2 (6 bases). This CDR3 spans 13 amino acids. CDR1 and CDR2 (germline): SGHTA, FQGNSA. V lost 3 bases to trimming and J lost 10 bases, with 13 bases between them. The DNA of the CDR3 is TGTGCCAGCAGCTTGGGGTGGAGGGTCGAGCAGTTCTTC. This sequence encodes CASSLGWRVEQFF.

The V gene is TRBV7-9, the J gene TRBJ1-2; D not resolved. The germline V and J ends were trimmed by 11 bases and 1 base, with 8 bases remaining between them. The CDR3 runs to 11 residues. Germline CDR1 reads SEHNR; CDR2 reads FQNEAQ (reference sequence). Written as DNA, the CDR3 is TGTGCCGGCGAGCTTAACTATGGCTACACCTTC. Protein: CAGELNYGYTF.

In this sample, this clonotype turned up many times. This chain joins TRBV19 and TRBJ1-5, with 9 bases aligning to TRBD1. V lost 4 bases and J lost 5; bases outside the gene matches: 6. From germline, CDR1 is LNHDA and CDR2 SQIVND (reference sequence). The CDR3 consists of 15 residues. This chain's CDR3 is CASSTGQGMDQPQHF. DNA for the CDR3: TGTGCCAGTAGTACGGGACAGGGAATGGATCAGCCCCAGCATTTT.